This T cell receptor beta chain derives from a study of blood T cell repertoires in COVID-19 (dated by TCRdb to the early 2020s). With regard to the full study: The collaborator samples originated in the United States, Italy and Spain and spanned the acute and convalescent phases of COVID-19. The prospective study material was composed of cDNA or gDNA derived from T cells, B-cell-depleted T cells, or PBMCs. The dataset comprised deeply sampled blood TCRbeta repertoires from subjects exposed to, actively infected with, or recovered from COVID-19. The repertoires were made available in a free public database intended to serve as a resource for research on the immune response to SARS-CoV-2. The samples were drawn from the first 160 participants of the ongoing ImmuneRACE study and from 950 to 1,500 subjects provided by 6 global collaborators. Sample metadata almost always included a de-identified subject ID, COVID-19 status, age in years and sex. Where available, HLA class I and class II types were taken from metadata supplied by the sample provider and were not determined by assay-based typing. General conclusions and limits of the study: How much clinical and demographic metadata was included differed by source and by participant, and the metadata was provided uncurated.

In the case of this clone: There is no known antigen for this receptor. Base qualities are not provided; no much larger clone lies one nucleotide away.

TCRbeta CDR3 regions were amplified from genomic DNA using the immunoSEQ Assay, a bias-controlled multiplex PCR. The published analysis was carried out like this. The number of nucleated cells in each sample was estimated from the amplification of reference gene primers within the assay. To quantify the absolute abundance of each unique TCRbeta CDR3 rearrangement, sequence reads were collapsed and filtered. For each sample, productive Simpson clonality was calculated as the square root of Simpson's diversity index over productive rearrangements. In TCRdb, the immuneACCESS table is reduced to in-frame sequences with V and J assigned. These tables do not hold every clone; where another copy was compared, an unresolved V gene accounts for under half, and the others remain unexplained. The DNA was the basis for D and trimming; V, J and clone size are from that table. This sample has about 400,000 clones in its table, and around nine tenths of those were observed once. 1.5% to 2% of the sample goes to the ten largest clones.

V lost 6 bases and J lost 0 bases; the stretch between them is 12 bases long. Based on the germline V gene, the CDR1 and CDR2 sequences are MNHEY and SVGEGT. The CDR3, from cysteine to phenylalanine, totals 15 residues. Of all the DNA, just the CDR3 is kept, 45 bases in frame from base 1. Participants in the prospective study were enrolled through a virtual design, were aged roughly 18 to 100 years, and lived in 24 United States geographic areas. In the prospective study, participants were assigned to cohorts based on the clinical history participants reported in a screening survey and a study questionnaire. For ImmuneRACE Cohort 3, a participant was defined as recovered based on two consecutive negative NP/OP PCR tests, clearance by a healthcare professional, or resolution of symptoms. In the prospective study, mobile phlebotomists collected whole blood, serum and a nasopharyngeal or oropharyngeal swab from each participant. Over a roughly two-month period, participants in the prospective study had the option of providing additional blood draws and questionnaires. Before DNA extraction, blood samples from the prospective study were shipped at room temperature or frozen.

This TCR derives from a woman in her 30s who had recovered from COVID-19. The chain is made from TRBV6-2 or TRBV6-3 and TRBJ1-5; TRBD1 could be the D gene, as 5 bases match. Sample: PBMCs or T cells enriched from blood (not recorded which). DNA sequence: TGTGCCAGCAGCCACTTACAGGATAGCAATCAGCCCCAGCATTTT. It is translated as CASSHLQDSNQPQHF.